The 20 T cell receptor beta chains below all came from one sample that was sequenced in a study of T cell changes during pregnancy in multiple sclerosis. Measured with immunoSEQ multiplex PCR; TCRdb has only the in-frame clones, and not every one. Of around 80,000 clones detected, approximately 90% appear once; the ten largest clones hold more than 1.4%. This sample comprised peripheral blood, obtained before pregnancy. The source is a female donor with multiple sclerosis, enrolled in a pregnancy study.

This chain links TRBV4-1 with TRBJ1-6; 9 nucleotides line up with TRBD1. The length of the CDR3 is 16 residues. V was pared by 4 bases and J by 9 bases, with 10 bases of the junction left unmatched. Germline V gives CDR1 MGHRA, CDR2 YSYEKL. The CDR3 DNA sequence: TGCGCCAGCAGCCCAGCCCCGGGACAGGGCGGTTCACCCCTCCACTTT. The encoded protein is CASSPAPGQGGSPLHF.

This clone was detected once. The J gene is TRBJ2-1, the V gene TRBV6-1, with TRBD2 as a possible D gene (6 bases). This CDR3 has 15 residues. The V end was cut by 3 bases, the J end by 2 bases, with 11 bases between. Germline V gives CDR1 MNHNS, CDR2 SASEGT. CDR3 sequence (DNA): TGTGCCAGCAGTGAGGCGGGGTTTACCTACAATGAGCAGTTCTTC. This gives the protein CASSEAGFTYNEQFF.

The chain is built from TRBV6-5 and TRBJ1-3; D gene unclear. The germline V and J ends were trimmed by 4 bases and 3 bases, with 7 bases remaining between them. The CDR3 extends over 13 amino acids. Germline V lookup: CDR1 MNHEY, CDR2 SVGAGI. CDR3 bases: TGTGCCAGCAGTTTGCGGGATGGAAACACCATATATTTT. Protein sequence: CASSLRDGNTIYF.

The chain combines TRBV29-1 with TRBJ2-2; TRBD2 agrees at 8 bases. The V segment lost 4 bases and the J segment 6 bases; nucleotides outside the gene matches: 1. The CDR3 extends over 12 amino acids. Germline V lookup: CDR1 SQVTM, CDR2 ANQGSEA. CDR3 DNA sequence: TGCAGCGTTGGTAGCGGGGCCGGGGAGCTGTTTTTT. Protein product: CSVGSGAGELFF.

The chain joins TRBV29-1 to TRBJ2-3, with 8 bases matching TRBD1. This CDR3 is built from 12 residues. V lost 6 bases to trimming and J lost 5 bases; unmatched junction nucleotides: 4. Looked up from germline, CDR1 is SQVTM and CDR2 is ANQGSEA. The CDR3 DNA sequence: TGCAGCGTCTCGACAGGGGAAGATACGCAGTATTTT. Encoded protein: CSVSTGEDTQYF.

The chain links TRBV30 to TRBJ1-2; tentatively, D is TRBD1 (5 bases). Germline V gene sequence: CDR1 GTSNPN, CDR2 SVGIG (reference sequence). The ends were cut back, 2 bases at V and 6 bases at J, with 19 bases in the middle. The length of the CDR3 is 15 residues. The CDR3 DNA reads as TGTGCCTGGAGTTCAGGGTTAGGTGGGGTAGATGGCTACACCTTC. This translates into CAWSSGLGGVDGYTF. Filled out from reference TRBV30 and TRBJ1-2, the complete variable domain reads SQTIHQWPATLVQPVGSPLSLECTVEGTSNPNLYWYRQAAGRGLQLLFYSVGIGQISSEVPQNLSASRPQDRQFILSSKKLLLSDSGFYLCAWSSGLGGVDGYTFGSGTRLTVV.

About this clone: An end of the junction does not agree with germline; a read error may underlie this. This chain links TRBV7-7 with TRBJ2-1; 7 bases match TRBD2. CDR1 and CDR2 (germline): SSHAT, FNYEAQ (reference sequence). This CDR3 has 14 residues. CDR3 region: CASSSGGSYNEQFF. CDR3 in DNA: TGTGCTAGCAGCTCGGGGGGCTCCTACAATGAGCAGTTCTTC.

The rearrangement uses TRBV28 and TRBJ1-2; perhaps TRBD1 as D (6 bases). The CDR3 loop spans 14 amino acids. With 7 bases removed from V and 4 bases from J, the gap between germline ends came to 16 bases. Per the germline V gene, CDR1 is MDHEN and CDR2 is SYDVKM. The CDR3: CASKDPGVSYGYTF. The DNA for the CDR3 is TGTGCCAGCAAGGATCCAGGGGTTAGCTATGGCTACACCTTC.

This clone was observed once. V is TRBV4-1 and J is TRBJ1-6; TRBD1 might be the D (5 bases). Germline loops: CDR1 MGHRA, CDR2 YSYEKL. Trimming removed 4 bases at V and 9 bases at J, with 10 bases between. The CDR3 runs to 13 residues. CDR3: CASSPPGRSPLHF. CDR3 nucleotides: TGCGCCAGCAGCCCGCCAGGGCGTTCACCCCTCCACTTT.

This chain joins TRBV6-1 and TRBJ1-2; D ambiguous. V lost 3 bases and J 8 bases, leaving 10 bases between the germline ends. CDR1 MNHNS and CDR2 SASEGT come from the germline V gene. The CDR3 covers 12 residues. Here the CDR3 DNA reads TGTGCCAGCAGTGATTTCGGTTACGGCTACACCTTC. Protein product: CASSDFGYGYTF.

This rearrangement joins TRBV7-9 to TRBJ2-5; 9 nucleotides agree with TRBD2. The V segment lost 0 bases and the J segment 1 base; nucleotides outside the gene matches: 6. CDR3 length: 17 residues. Germline V gives CDR1 SEHNR, CDR2 FQNEAQ (reference sequence). Here the CDR3 reads CASSLAGRGGIQETQYF. The CDR3 DNA reads TGTGCCAGCAGCTTAGCGGGGCGGGGGGGGATCCAAGAGACCCAGTACTTC.

The V and J genes are TRBV4-2 and TRBJ2-5, with 7 positions matching TRBD2. CDR1 LGHNA and CDR2 YNFKEQ come from the germline V gene. J gave up 5 bases and V 4 bases, and 13 bases lay outside the gene matches. The CDR3 sequence is 16 residues long. The CDR3 spells CASSPGWAGDDETQYF. The CDR3 DNA sequence: TGTGCCAGCAGCCCAGGGTGGGCGGGGGATGATGAGACCCAGTACTTC.

This sequence joins TRBV27 and TRBJ1-1; a possible D gene is TRBD1 (5 bases). V lost 6 bases to trimming and J lost 0 bases, with 11 bases between them. This CDR3 contains 14 residues. Germline values: CDR1 MNHEY, CDR2 SMNVEV (reference sequence). CDR3 in DNA: TGTGCCAGCAGACCTACAGGTCTGAACACTGAAGCTTTCTTT. It yields the protein CASRPTGLNTEAFF.

The chain combines TRBV7-2 with TRBJ2-3; no clear D. Trimming took off 1 base at V and 4 bases at J, with 6 bases between the two ends. Germline V CDR1 and CDR2: SGHTA, FQGNSA. This CDR3 has 13 amino acids. The CDR3 sequence is CASSLDYADTQYF. As DNA, the CDR3 is TGTGCCAGCAGCTTAGACTACGCAGATACGCAGTATTTT. The complete variable domain, with remaining parts taken from reference TRBV7-2 and TRBJ2-3, reads GAGVSQSPSNKVTEKGKDVELRCDPISGHTALYWYRQSLGQGLEFLIYFQGNSAPDKSGLPSDRFSAERTGGSVSTLTIQRTQQEDSAVYLCASSLDYADTQYFGPGTRLTVL.

CDR3 nucleotides: TGTGCCAGCTCACCACCGAACTACCACTACGAGCAGTACTTC. This gives the protein CASSPPNYHYEQYF. The chain uses TRBV18 and TRBJ2-7; D unclear. V was pared by 0 bases and J by 3 bases, with 9 bases between. CDR1 and CDR2 (germline): KGHSH, LQKENI. The CDR3 runs to 14 residues.

The chain carries TRBV7-3 and TRBJ2-5, with 8 bases aligning to TRBD2. CDR1 and CDR2 (germline): SGHTA, FQGTGA. The CDR3 is 17 residues long. Trimming cost V 5 bases and J 4 bases; bases outside gene matches: 15. DNA for the CDR3: TGTGCCAGCAGCCTCATAAGCGGGGGCCCTGGTCGAGAGACCCAGTACTTC. Translated: CASSLISGGPGRETQYF.

The rearrangement links TRBV11-2 to TRBJ1-3, with unresolved D. Germline assignment: CDR1 SGHAT and CDR2 FQNNGV. Trimming removed 5 bases from V and 7 bases from J, with 18 bases in between. The CDR3 is 15 residues long. The CDR3, as DNA: TGTGCCAGCAGCCTCGGGATCATAAGTGGGAACACCATATATTTT. Its translation: CASSLGIISGNTIYF. Drawing the rest from reference TRBV11-2 and TRBJ1-3, the complete variable domain is EAGVAQSPRYKIIEKRQSVAFWCNPISGHATLYWYQQILGQGPKLLIQFQNNGVVDDSQLPKDRFSAERLKGVDSTLKIQPAKLEDSAVYLCASSLGIISGNTIYFGEGSWLTVV.

The rearrangement joins TRBV4-1 to TRBJ2-1, with 8 bases matching TRBD1. V was pared by 3 bases and J by 9 bases, with 7 bases of the junction left unmatched. There are 14 residues in the CDR3. Germline CDR1 is MGHRA and CDR2 is YSYEKL. CDR3 residues: CASSQDREGIEQFF. In DNA, the CDR3 is TGCGCCAGCAGCCAGGACAGGGAAGGGATTGAGCAGTTCTTC.

The CDR3 loop is CASSLRTAYSNQPQHF. Here the CDR3 DNA reads TGTGCCAGCAGTCTTCGGACAGCTTATAGCAATCAGCCCCAGCATTTT. This rearrangement joins TRBV28 to TRBJ1-5; possible D gene TRBD1, 6 bases. Germline V gene lookup returns CDR1 MDHEN and CDR2 SYDVKM. V was cut by 5 bases and J by 0 bases, with 14 bases left in between. The CDR3 runs 16 residues.

This clone was picked up one time. J is TRBJ2-3 and V is TRBV10-1; the D gene is possibly TRBD2 (6 bases). The CDR3 has 15 amino acids. Germline V gene sequence: CDR1 WNHNN, CDR2 SYGVQD (reference sequence). Trimming left V 7 bases short and J 5 bases short, with 19 bases between. The CDR3 sequence: CASTSGVPPKDTQYF. CDR3 bases: TGCGCCAGCACGTCGGGGGTCCCACCAAAAGATACGCAGTATTTT.